Below, one TCR beta chain is given with its context. The antigen remains unidentified. Germline CDR1 and CDR2: MDHEN and SYDVKM. The CDR3 sequence is 14 residues long. Multiplex touch-down PCR amplified TRB using TRB-A and TRB-B pools in one tube. No DNA is given; TCRdb re-called the multiplex PCR reads and lists each CDR3 protein once. The sample data list over 5,500 distinct CDR3 sequences. This specimen belongs to a study of T cell clusters in autoimmune cytopenias. The study, taken as a whole, reports: Healthy donors had about 2.8-fold more exclusive TRB clusters than active autoimmune hepatitis patients. The T cell clusters were defined only in silico, without experimental functional validation.

Each sample's input was 250 ng genomic DNA, 30,000 to 45,000 genome equivalents. The data also belong to a second study, concerning T cell repertoires in aging, cancer and after chemotherapy.

V usage is TRBV28 and J usage is TRBJ1-5. The origin of this receptor is a human donor in good health. Input material: peripheral blood. CDR3 sequence: CASSLSQNNQPQHF.